This T cell receptor (beta chain) appears in the sequencing data of a study of blood T cell repertoires in COVID-19. Study at large: In each case, the material was cDNA or gDNA derived from T cells, B-cell-depleted T cells, or PBMCs.

Method: immunoSEQ multiplex PCR; TCRdb's copy keeps in-frame clones and lacks some. The sample holds about 250,000 clones, 65% to 90% seen once. The CDR3 consists of 12 residues. V shed 8 bases and J 6 bases; nucleotides not matched to a gene: 3. The V gene's germline CDR1 is MNHNS and CDR2 SASEGT. Participants spanned ages about 18 to 100 years and resided in fewer than 30 US areas. Cohorts were based on clinical histories the participants reported. Donors of Cohort 3 who recovered were those that had two negative PCRs, clearance, or symptom resolution. The sequencing sample was made of PBMCs or T cells enriched from blood (not recorded which). The source is a man in his late teens or twenties who had recovered from COVID-19. The rearrangement links TRBV6-1 to TRBJ1-5, with TRBD1 matching over 8 bases. This CDR3 is CASDRGGQPQHF. The CDR3 coding sequence is TGTGCCAGCGACAGGGGCGGTCAGCCCCAGCATTTT.